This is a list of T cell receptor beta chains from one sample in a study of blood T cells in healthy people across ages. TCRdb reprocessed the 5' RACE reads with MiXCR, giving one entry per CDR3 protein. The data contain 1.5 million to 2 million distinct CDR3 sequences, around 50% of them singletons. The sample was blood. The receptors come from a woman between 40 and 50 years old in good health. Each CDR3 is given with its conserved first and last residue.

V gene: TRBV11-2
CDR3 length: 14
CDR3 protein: CASSFTGGIETQYF

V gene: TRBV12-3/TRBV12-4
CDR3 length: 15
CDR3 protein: CASSFKLANTDTQYF

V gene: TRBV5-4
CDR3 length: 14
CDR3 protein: CASSLDGRPDTQYF

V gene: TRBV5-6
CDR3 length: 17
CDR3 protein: CASSLEAVAGGYNEQFF

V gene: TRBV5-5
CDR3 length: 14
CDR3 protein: CASSFAGFQETQYF

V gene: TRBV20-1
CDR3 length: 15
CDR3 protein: CSATQTASLNQPQHF

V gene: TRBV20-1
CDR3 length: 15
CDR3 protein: CSARDKGTGANVLTF

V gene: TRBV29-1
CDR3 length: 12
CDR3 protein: CSVRHGDYEQYF

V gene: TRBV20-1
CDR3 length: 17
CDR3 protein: CSASRWGASSTGEKLFF

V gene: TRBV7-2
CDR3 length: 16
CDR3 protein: CASSLGGGTSSNEQFF

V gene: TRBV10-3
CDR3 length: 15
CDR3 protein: CAISQHGSHQDEQYF

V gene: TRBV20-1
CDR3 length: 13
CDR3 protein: CSACHLIQTEAFF

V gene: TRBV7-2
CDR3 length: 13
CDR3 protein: CASAQDSYYEQYF

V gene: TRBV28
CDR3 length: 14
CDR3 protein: CASSKRGGGNEQFF

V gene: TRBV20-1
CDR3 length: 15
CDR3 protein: CSADGRQGLRGEQYF

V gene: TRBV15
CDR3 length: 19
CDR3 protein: CATSRPSRDDGSGANVLTF

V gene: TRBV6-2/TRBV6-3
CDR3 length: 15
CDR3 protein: CASRNPTGMDSPLHF

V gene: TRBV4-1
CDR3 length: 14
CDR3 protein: CASSHSKTVYEQYF

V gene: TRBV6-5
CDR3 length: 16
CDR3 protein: CASSYSRGTPQDTQYF

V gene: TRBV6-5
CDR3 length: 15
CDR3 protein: CASSYSILAVYEQFF

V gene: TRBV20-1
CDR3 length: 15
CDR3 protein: CSARVPFRGHNEQFF

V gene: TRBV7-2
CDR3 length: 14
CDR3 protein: CASSRRTDTDTQYF

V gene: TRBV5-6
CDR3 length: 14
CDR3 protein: CASSFRTVSYEQYF

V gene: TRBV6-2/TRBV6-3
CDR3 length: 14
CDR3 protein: CASSSRDGYDRQYF

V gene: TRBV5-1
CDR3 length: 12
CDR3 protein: CASSLECGEQYF

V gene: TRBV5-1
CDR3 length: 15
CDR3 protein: CASSLTSSQGETQYF

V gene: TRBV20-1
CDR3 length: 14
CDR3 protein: CSARDPGPHYEQYF

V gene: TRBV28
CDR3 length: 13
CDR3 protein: CASSRDYLGEQYF

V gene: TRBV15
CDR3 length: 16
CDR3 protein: CATSRDIAGTGDEQFF

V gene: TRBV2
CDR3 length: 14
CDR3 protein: CASLPGHLTDTQYF

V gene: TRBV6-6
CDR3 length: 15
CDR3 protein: CASSNRGRDISPLHF

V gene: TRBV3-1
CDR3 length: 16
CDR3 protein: CASSQAGSYFQETQYF

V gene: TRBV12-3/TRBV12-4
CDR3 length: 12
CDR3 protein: CASREREYGYTF

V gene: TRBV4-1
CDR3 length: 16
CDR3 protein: CASSQAPYREGYGYTF

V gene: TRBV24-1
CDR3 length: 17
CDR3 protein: CATSRKRSAGGSETQYF

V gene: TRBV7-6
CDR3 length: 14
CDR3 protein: CASSLTEGSSEQFF

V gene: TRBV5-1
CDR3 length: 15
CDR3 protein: CASRSTDRGFYEQYF

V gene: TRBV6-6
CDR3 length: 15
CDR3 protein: CASSDRGLAKNIQYF

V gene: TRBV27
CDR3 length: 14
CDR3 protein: CASRPRTGDEKLFF

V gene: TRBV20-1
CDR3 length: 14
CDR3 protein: CSARSLELTDTQYF

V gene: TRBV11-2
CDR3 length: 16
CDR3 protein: CASSTLAGGSQNEQFF

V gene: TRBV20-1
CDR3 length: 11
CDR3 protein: CSAETGTGYIF

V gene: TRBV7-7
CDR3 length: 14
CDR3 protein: CASSLLGEADTQYF

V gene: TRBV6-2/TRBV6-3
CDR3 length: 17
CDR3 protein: CASSYSSGGGHQETQYF

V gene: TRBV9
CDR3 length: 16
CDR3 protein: CASSPKTGRNSDEQFF

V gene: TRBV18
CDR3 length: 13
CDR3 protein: CASSPTQGNEQFF

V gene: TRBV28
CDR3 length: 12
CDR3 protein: CAGRGLANIRYF

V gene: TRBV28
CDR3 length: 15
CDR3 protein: CASTLLAGGRDTQYF

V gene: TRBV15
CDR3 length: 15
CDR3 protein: CATSRGDRRNTEAFF

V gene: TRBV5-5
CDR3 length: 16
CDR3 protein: CASTRDGGGSYNEQFF

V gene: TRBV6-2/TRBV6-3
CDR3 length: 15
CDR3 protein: CASSTPGHPRETQYF

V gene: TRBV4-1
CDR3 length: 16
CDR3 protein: CASSQDSSDRSYEQYF

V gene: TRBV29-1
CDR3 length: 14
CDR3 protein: CSVEVLLSTDTQYF

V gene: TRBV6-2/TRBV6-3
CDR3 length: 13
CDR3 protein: CASSDTEHQPQHF